Listed below are T cell receptor beta chains from one sample, sequenced in a study of CD8+ T cells in alopecia areata. Using immunoSEQ multiplex PCR, the repertoire was profiled, and TCRdb retains in-frame clones only, with some absent. The table records roughly 98,000 clones, about 64% of them present only once. The sample consisted of CD8+ T cells sorted from blood, taken at week 4, from a patient treated with tofacitinib. All receptors derive from a human donor with alopecia areata. CDR3s include the opening cysteine and the closing phenylalanine or tryptophan. Each record gives: D gene, clone size, V gene, J gene, CDR3 DNA, CDR3 protein. A D gene is named only where the DNA matches it firmly. The size field is filled for only some rows; it gives once, few, many or a size class.

>TRBD1|-|TRBV2|TRBJ2-7
TGTGCCAGCAGTGAACGCGGGACAGGGGGCTACGAGCAGTACTTC
CASSERGTGGYEQYF
>TRBD1|-|TRBV6-5|TRBJ1-4
TGTGCCAGCCGCAGTACGGACAGGGATGAAAAACTGTTTTTT
CASRSTDRDEKLFF
>-|-|TRBV7-9|TRBJ2-5
TGTGCCAGCAACAGGGAGGCGTTTGGGGAGACCCAGTACTTC
CASNREAFGETQYF
>TRBD1|-|TRBV6-5|TRBJ1-2
TGTGCCAGCAGTTACCCAGGGGGCGATTGGGAAGGCTACACCTTC
CASSYPGGDWEGYTF
>-|-|TRBV27|TRBJ2-1
TGTGCCAGCAGTTCTACATCTAGCTCCTACAATGAGCAGTTCTTC
CASSSTSSSYNEQFF
>TRBD1|-|TRBV9|TRBJ2-3
TGTGCCAGCAGCCCCCAGGGGGAACGCACAGATACGCAGTATTTT
CASSPQGERTDTQYF
>-|-|TRBV27|TRBJ1-1
TGTGCCAGCAGTTTATTTGGGGAGGCCAACACTGAAGCTTTCTTT
CASSLFGEANTEAFF
>-|-|TRBV19|TRBJ1-1
TGTGCCAGTAGTATAAGACAGCTAGTTGCTGAAGCTTTCTTT
CASSIRQLVAEAFF
>TRBD1|-|TRBV4-1|TRBJ2-7
TGCGCCAGCAGCCAAGAACCGGACAGGGGGAACTACGAGCAGTACTTC
CASSQEPDRGNYEQYF
>-|-|TRBV9|TRBJ2-7
TGTGCCAGCAGCGCGGATGCGGAGGGGGGCTACGAGCAGTACTTC
CASSADAEGGYEQYF
>-|-|TRBV4-3|TRBJ2-2
TGCGCCAGCAGCCAAGACGGTACATGGTACACCGGGGAGCTGTTTTTT
CASSQDGTWYTGELFF
>-|-|TRBV29-1|TRBJ2-5
TGCAGCGTTGGTGGGGACGAGACCCAGTACTTC
CSVGGDETQYF
>-|once|TRBV7-9|TRBJ2-5
TGTGCCAGCAGCCCCCCCAGGGGTAGCCAAGAGACCCAGTACTTC
CASSPPRGSQETQYF
>TRBD1|-|TRBV30|TRBJ2-2
TGTGCCTGGCAGACGGACAGGCTCGGTACCGGGGAGCTGTTTTTT
CAWQTDRLGTGELFF
>-|-|TRBV30|TRBJ1-2
TGTGCCTGGACCGCCGTCAGTAACTATGGCTACACCTTC
CAWTAVSNYGYTF
>-|few|TRBV9|TRBJ2-1
TGTGCCAGCAGCGTAGACACAGTGATAGAGCTTGAGCAGTTCTTC
CASSVDTVIELEQFF
>TRBD2|-|TRBV19|TRBJ2-1
TGTGCCAGTAGTAGCGGGGGGTCGAGGTACAATGAGCAGTTCTTC
CASSSGGSRYNEQFF
>-|-|TRBV29-1|TRBJ2-5
TGCAGCGTTGACAGGGCCGACCAAGAGACCCAGTACTTC
CSVDRADQETQYF
>TRBD1|-|TRBV7-9|TRBJ1-1
TGTGCCAGCAGCTTCTTCACCGGGACAGAGTCTGAAGCTTTCTTT
CASSFFTGTESEAFF
>-|-|TRBV27|TRBJ1-1
TGTGCCAGCAGTTTAAAGGGGTCAGGTGAAGCTTTCTTT
CASSLKGSGEAFF
>TRBD2|medium-sized|TRBV4-2|TRBJ2-5
TGTGCCAGCAGCCAAATCGCGGGGGACCAAGAGACCCAGTACTTC
CASSQIAGDQETQYF
>-|-|TRBV29-1|TRBJ2-3
TGCAGCGTTAGGGGGGGCCCTAGCACAGATACGCAGTATTTT
CSVRGGPSTDTQYF
>-|-|TRBV30|TRBJ2-3
TGTGCCTGGAGTGTAGGGGGTTTAACAGATACGCAGTATTTT
CAWSVGGLTDTQYF
>TRBD2|-|TRBV9|TRBJ2-5
TGTGCCAGCAGCGTAGCTCCGAAGGGAGCGGGGGGGCAAGAGACCCAGTACTTC
CASSVAPKGAGGQETQYF
>TRBD1|-|TRBV27|TRBJ2-1
TGTGCCAGCAGTTCATTATCACGGGACAGGAGAGGCTACAATGAGCAGTTCTTC
CASSSLSRDRRGYNEQFF
>TRBD1|-|TRBV2|TRBJ2-3
TGTGCCAGCAGTTCCCCTCCGGGACAGCCTTTCAGACTGATAGATACGCAGTATTTT
CASSSPPGQPFRLIDTQYF
>-|-|TRBV28|TRBJ1-2
TGTGCCAGCAGTTCCTCGTTTGGGGGGCCACTACTCTATGGCTACACCTTC
CASSSSFGGPLLYGYTF
>-|-|TRBV6-5|TRBJ2-5
TGTGCCAGCAGTTACTCCTTGACGGGAGTAGGCGAGACCCAGTACTTC
CASSYSLTGVGETQYF
>TRBD2|-|TRBV2|TRBJ2-5
TGTGCCAGCAGTGAAGAAGGAGCGGGAGTTCGGGAGACCCAGTACTTC
CASSEEGAGVRETQYF
>TRBD1|few|TRBV9|TRBJ2-3
TGTGCCAGCAGCGGCCAGGGGGCGAGCACAGATACGCAGTATTTT
CASSGQGASTDTQYF
>-|-|TRBV4-3|TRBJ2-7
TGCGCCAGCAGCCAAGGGTTACGGGGATCCTACGAGCAGTACTTC
CASSQGLRGSYEQYF
>-|-|TRBV5-4|TRBJ2-7
TGTGCCAGCAGCTATAACCCCGGGCAGGGATACTACGAGCAGTACTTC
CASSYNPGQGYYEQYF
>-|once|TRBV2|TRBJ2-7
TGTGCCAGCAGCACCCTGGGCGAGCAGTACTTC
CASSTLGEQYF
>-|few|TRBV5-1|TRBJ2-7
TGCGCCAGCAGCTTCGGGGGCGCAGACGAGCAGTACTTC
CASSFGGADEQYF
>TRBD2|many|TRBV28|TRBJ2-2
TGTGCCAGCAGAAGTTTAGCGGGAGCAACCGGGGAGCTGTTTTTT
CASRSLAGATGELFF
>-|-|TRBV4-1|TRBJ2-7
TGCGCCAGCAGCCTCAAGCCGGCAGGGAGCTCCTACGAGCAGTACTTC
CASSLKPAGSSYEQYF
>TRBD1|few|TRBV5-6|TRBJ2-3
TGTGCCAGCAGCTTGGGTACAGGGGTAAGGACAGATACGCAGTATTTT
CASSLGTGVRTDTQYF
>-|once|TRBV5-4|TRBJ2-5
TGTGCCAGCAGCTTGACGAGGTTAGAGACCCAGTACTTC
CASSLTRLETQYF
>-|-|TRBV18|TRBJ2-2
TGTGCCAGCTCACCACCGGGACTTCCGAATTACACCGGGGAGCTGTTTTTT
CASSPPGLPNYTGELFF
>-|few|TRBV11-2|TRBJ2-7
TGTGCCAGCAGTGAGGGAAGCGCCTACGAGCAGTACTTC
CASSEGSAYEQYF
>-|few|TRBV7-6|TRBJ2-3
TGTGCCAGCAGCTCCCCGGCTAGCACAGATACGCAGTATTTT
CASSSPASTDTQYF
>-|-|TRBV29-1|TRBJ2-1
TGCAGCGTTGCGTTTTCTCCAGCGTACTCAAATGAGCAGTTCTTC
CSVAFSPAYSNEQFF
>-|-|TRBV20-1|TRBJ2-1
TGCAGTGCGGAAGACAATGAGCAGTTCTTC
CSAEDNEQFF
>-|once|TRBV15|TRBJ1-2
TGTGCCACCAGCGAAGGAAGGGGGAATGGCTACACCTTC
CATSEGRGNGYTF
>TRBD2|once|TRBV4-3|TRBJ2-2
TGCGCCAGCAGCCAAGAATGGACTAGCGGCAACACCGGGGAGCTGTTTTTT
CASSQEWTSGNTGELFF
>-|-|TRBV5-1|TRBJ2-1
TGCGCCAGCAGCTTGGCGCAGGGACCCTACAATGAGCAGTTCTTC
CASSLAQGPYNEQFF
>TRBD2|-|TRBV29-1|TRBJ2-3
TGCAGCGTAACTAGCGGGGTCACCACAGATACGCAGTATTTT
CSVTSGVTTDTQYF
>-|-|TRBV30|TRBJ2-7
TGTGCCTGGAGTGTGGGGGCAGGACCCTACGAGCAGTACTTC
CAWSVGAGPYEQYF
>-|once|TRBV30|TRBJ1-2
TGTGCCTGGAGTTTCAAGTACGAACAGAACGGCTACACCTTC
CAWSFKYEQNGYTF
>TRBD1|-|TRBV6-5|TRBJ2-7
TGTGCCAGCAGTTACGGGACAGGGGTAGGCGAGCAGTACTTC
CASSYGTGVGEQYF
>TRBD1|once|TRBV2|TRBJ1-6
TGTGCCAGCAGTAATTCCGGGACAGGGTACTCACCCCTCCACTTT
CASSNSGTGYSPLHF
>-|once|TRBV27|TRBJ1-1
TGTGCCAGCAGTCCGACGGGGAACACTGAAGCTTTCTTT
CASSPTGNTEAFF
>-|-|TRBV7-9|TRBJ1-1
TGTGCCAGCAGCTTAGGCAGTTTGAACACTGAAGCTTTCTTT
CASSLGSLNTEAFF